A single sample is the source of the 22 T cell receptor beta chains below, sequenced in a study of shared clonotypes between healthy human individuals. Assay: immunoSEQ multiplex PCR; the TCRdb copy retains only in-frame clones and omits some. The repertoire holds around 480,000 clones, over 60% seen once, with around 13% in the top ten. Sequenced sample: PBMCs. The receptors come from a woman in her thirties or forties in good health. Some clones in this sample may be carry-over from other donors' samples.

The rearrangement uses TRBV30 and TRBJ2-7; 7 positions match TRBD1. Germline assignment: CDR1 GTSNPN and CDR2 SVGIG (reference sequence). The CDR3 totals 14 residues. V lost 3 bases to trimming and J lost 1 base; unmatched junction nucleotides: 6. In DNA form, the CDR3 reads TGTGCCTGGAGGGGACAGTTACTATCCTACGAGCAGTACTTC. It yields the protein CAWRGQLLSYEQYF.

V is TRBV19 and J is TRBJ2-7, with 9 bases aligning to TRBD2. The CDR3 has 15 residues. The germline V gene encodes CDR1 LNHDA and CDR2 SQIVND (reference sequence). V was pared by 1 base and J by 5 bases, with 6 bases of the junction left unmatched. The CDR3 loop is CASSIVGLAMDEQYF. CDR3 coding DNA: TGTGCCAGTAGTATAGTAGGACTAGCGATGGACGAGCAGTACTTC.

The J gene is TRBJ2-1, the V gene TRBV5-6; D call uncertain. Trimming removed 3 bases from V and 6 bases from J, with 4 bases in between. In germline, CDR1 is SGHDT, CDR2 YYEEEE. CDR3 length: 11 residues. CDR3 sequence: CASSYSNEQFF. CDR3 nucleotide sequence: TGTGCCAGCAGCTACAGCAATGAGCAGTTCTTC.

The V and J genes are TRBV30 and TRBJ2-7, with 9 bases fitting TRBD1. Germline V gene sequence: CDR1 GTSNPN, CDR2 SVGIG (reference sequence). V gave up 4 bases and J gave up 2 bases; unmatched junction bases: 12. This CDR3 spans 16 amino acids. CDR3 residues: CAWKTLDGTGTYEQYF. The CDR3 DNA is TGTGCCTGGAAAACCTTGGACGGGACAGGGACCTACGAGCAGTACTTC.

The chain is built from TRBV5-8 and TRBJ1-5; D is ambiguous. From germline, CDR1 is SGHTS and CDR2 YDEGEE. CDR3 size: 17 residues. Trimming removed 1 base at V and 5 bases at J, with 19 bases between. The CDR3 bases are TGTGCCAGCAGCTTGAGGCTCGGCATCCGCGTCGATCAGCCCCAGCATTTT. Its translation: CASSLRLGIRVDQPQHF.

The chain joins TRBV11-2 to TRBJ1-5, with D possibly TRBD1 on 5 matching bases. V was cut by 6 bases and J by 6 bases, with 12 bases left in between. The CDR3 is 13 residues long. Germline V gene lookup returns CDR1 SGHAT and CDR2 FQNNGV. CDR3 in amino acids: CASSEGPVQPQHF. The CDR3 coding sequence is TGTGCCAGCAGTGAGGGGCCGGTTCAGCCCCAGCATTTT.

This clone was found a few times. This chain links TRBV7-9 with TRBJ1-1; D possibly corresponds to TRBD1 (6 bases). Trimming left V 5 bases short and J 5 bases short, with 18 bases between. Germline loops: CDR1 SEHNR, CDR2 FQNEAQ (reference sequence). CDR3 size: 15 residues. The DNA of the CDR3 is TGTGCCAGCAGCCCCCGAGAGGGGGGCTGGACTGAAGCTTTCTTT. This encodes CASSPREGGWTEAFF.

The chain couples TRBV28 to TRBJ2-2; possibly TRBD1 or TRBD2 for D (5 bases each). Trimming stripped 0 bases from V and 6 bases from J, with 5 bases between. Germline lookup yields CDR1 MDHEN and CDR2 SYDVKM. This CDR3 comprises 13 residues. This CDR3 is CASSLWGAGELFF. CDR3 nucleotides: TGTGCCAGCAGTTTATGGGGGGCCGGGGAGCTGTTTTTT.

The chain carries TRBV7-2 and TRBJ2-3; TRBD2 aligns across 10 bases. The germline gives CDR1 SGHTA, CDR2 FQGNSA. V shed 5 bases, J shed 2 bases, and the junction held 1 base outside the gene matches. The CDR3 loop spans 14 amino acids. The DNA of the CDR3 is TGTGCCAGCAGCACTAGCGGGACCACAGATACGCAGTATTTT. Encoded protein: CASSTSGTTDTQYF.

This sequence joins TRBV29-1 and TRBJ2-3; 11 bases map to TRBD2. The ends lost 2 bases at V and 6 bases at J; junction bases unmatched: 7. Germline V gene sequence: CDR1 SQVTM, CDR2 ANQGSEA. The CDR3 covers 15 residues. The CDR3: CSVEIAGGPGDTQYF. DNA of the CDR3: TGCAGCGTTGAAATAGCGGGAGGGCCGGGGGATACGCAGTATTTT.

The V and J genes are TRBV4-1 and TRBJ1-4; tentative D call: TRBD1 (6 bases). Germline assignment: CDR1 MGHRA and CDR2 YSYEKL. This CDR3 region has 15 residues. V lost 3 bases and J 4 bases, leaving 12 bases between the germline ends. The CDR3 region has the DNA TGCGCCAGCAGCCACAGGACAGCCGGTAATGAAAAACTGTTTTTT. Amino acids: CASSHRTAGNEKLFF.

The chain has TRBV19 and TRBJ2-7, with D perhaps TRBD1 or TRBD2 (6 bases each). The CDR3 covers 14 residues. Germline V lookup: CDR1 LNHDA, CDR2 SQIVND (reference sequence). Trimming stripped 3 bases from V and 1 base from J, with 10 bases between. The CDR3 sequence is CASSMGGPSYEQYF. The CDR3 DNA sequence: TGTGCCAGTAGTATGGGGGGCCCGTCCTACGAGCAGTACTTC. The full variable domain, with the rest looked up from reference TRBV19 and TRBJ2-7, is DGGITQSPKYLFRKEGQNVTLSCEQNLNHDAMYWYRQDPGQGLRLIYYSQIVNDFQKGDIAEGYSVSREKKESFPLTVTSAQKNPTAFYLCASSMGGPSYEQYFGPGTRLTVT.

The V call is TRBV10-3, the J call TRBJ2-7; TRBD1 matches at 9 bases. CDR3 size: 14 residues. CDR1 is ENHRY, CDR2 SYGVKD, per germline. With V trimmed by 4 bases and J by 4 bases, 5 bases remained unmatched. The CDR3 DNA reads TGTGCCATCAGTGCCCGGGACAGGGAATACGAGCAGTACTTC. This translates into CAISARDREYEQYF.

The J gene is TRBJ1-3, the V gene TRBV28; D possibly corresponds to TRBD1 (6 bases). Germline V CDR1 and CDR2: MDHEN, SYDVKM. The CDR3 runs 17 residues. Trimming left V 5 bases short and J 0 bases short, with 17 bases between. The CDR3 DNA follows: TGTGCCAGCAGTACCCCACGGGGGCAAAGCTCTGGAAACACCATATATTTT. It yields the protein CASSTPRGQSSGNTIYF.

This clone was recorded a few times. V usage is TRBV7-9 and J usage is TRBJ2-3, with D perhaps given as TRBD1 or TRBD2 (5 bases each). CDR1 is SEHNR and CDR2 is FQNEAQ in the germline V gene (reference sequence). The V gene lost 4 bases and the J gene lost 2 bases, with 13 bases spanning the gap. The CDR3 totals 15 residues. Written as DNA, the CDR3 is TGTGCCAGCAGCTCTTTACGGGGACCCACAGATACGCAGTATTTT. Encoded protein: CASSSLRGPTDTQYF.

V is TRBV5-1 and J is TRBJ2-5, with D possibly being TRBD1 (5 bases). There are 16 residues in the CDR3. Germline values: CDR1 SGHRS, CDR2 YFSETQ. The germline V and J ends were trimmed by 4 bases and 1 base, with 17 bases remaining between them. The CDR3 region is CASSPNPSRVQETQYF. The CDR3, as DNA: TGCGCCAGCAGCCCTAACCCCAGCAGGGTCCAAGAGACCCAGTACTTC.

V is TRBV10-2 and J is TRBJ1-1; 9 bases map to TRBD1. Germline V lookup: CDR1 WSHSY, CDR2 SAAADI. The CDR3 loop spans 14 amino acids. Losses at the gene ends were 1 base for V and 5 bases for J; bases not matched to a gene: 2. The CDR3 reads CASSEYGTGTEAFF. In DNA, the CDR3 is TGCGCCAGCAGTGAGTACGGGACAGGGACTGAAGCTTTCTTT.

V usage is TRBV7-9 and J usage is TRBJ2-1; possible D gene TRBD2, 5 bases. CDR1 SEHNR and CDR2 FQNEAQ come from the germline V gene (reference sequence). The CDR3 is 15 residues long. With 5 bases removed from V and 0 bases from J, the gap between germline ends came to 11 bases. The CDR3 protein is CASSPAGGSYNEQFF. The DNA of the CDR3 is TGTGCCAGCAGCCCGGCGGGCGGCTCCTACAATGAGCAGTTCTTC.

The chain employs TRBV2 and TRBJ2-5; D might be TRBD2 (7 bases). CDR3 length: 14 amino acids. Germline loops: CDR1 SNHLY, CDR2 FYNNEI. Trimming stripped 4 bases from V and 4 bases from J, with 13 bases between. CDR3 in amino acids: CASSAGAGAETQYF. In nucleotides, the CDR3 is TGTGCCAGCAGTGCAGGGGCGGGAGCAGAGACCCAGTACTTC.

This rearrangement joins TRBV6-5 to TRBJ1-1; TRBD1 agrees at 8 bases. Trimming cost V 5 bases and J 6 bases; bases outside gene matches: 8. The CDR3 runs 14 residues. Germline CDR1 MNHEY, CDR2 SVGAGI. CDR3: CASSTGGVRAEAFF. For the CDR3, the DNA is TGTGCCAGCAGTACAGGGGGGGTTAGGGCTGAAGCTTTCTTT.

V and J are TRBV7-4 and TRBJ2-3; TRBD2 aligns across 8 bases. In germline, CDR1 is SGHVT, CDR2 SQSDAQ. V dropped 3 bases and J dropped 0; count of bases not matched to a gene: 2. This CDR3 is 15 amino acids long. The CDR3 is CASSLASGSTDTQYF. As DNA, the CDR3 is TGTGCCAGCAGCTTGGCTAGCGGGAGCACAGATACGCAGTATTTT.

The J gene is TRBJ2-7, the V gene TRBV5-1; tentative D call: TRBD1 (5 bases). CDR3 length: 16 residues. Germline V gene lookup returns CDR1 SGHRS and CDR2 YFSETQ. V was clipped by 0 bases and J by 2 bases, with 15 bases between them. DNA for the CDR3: TGCGCCAGCAGCTTGGTTGGGGCGTTAGTAACCTACGAGCAGTACTTC. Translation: CASSLVGALVTYEQYF.